Below are 21 T cell receptor beta chains sequenced from a single sample in a study of cytomegalovirus exposure and HLA in healthy donors. The PCR made use of 60 Vbeta and 13 Jbeta primers. Clones were read by immunoSEQ multiplex PCR, and TCRdb kept only the in-frame ones, dropping some. The sample records over 110,000 clones, 75% to 90% being singletons. Sequencing was done on a sample of PBMCs. Source of these receptors: a middle-aged man in good health and CMV-seronegative.

This clone was observed a few times. The CDR3 DNA sequence: TGTGCCAGCAGTCTTACCGGGGGTCAGTTCTTC. Translation gives CASSLTGGQFF. The chain combines TRBV7-9 with TRBJ2-1, with D possibly being TRBD2 (6 bases). Trimming pared 6 bases from V and 13 bases from J, leaving 13 bases between. This CDR3 contains 11 residues. Germline assignment: CDR1 SEHNR and CDR2 FQNEAQ (reference sequence).

The chain employs TRBV19 and TRBJ2-1; TRBD2 agrees at 8 bases. The CDR3 loop spans 16 amino acids. Germline V CDR1 and CDR2: LNHDA, SQIVND (reference sequence). The trim removed 7 bases at V and 0 bases at J, leaving 8 bases unmatched. CDR3 DNA: TGTGCCAGTACCGAGATAGCGGGACTCTCCTACAATGAGCAGTTCTTC. This translates into CASTEIAGLSYNEQFF.

The rearrangement links TRBV2 to TRBJ2-3; TRBD2 matches 7 bases. Germline CDR1 reads SNHLY; CDR2 reads FYNNEI. The CDR3 extends over 17 amino acids. V trimming: 10 bases; J trimming: 0 bases; junction bases outside the gene matches: 16. The CDR3 here is CAISISGSGASTDTQYF. The CDR3 bases are TGTGCCATCAGCATCTCGGGAAGCGGGGCTAGCACAGATACGCAGTATTTT.

The J gene is TRBJ2-3, the V gene TRBV5-1; 9 bases line up with TRBD1. Trimming removed 2 bases from V and 4 bases from J; junction bases left unmatched: 8. The CDR3 loop spans 16 amino acids. Germline V gene lookup returns CDR1 SGHRS and CDR2 YFSETQ. CDR3 residues: CASSLYSDRGADTQYF. In nucleotides, the CDR3 is TGCGCCAGCAGCTTATATTCCGACAGGGGGGCAGATACGCAGTATTTT. Drawing the rest from reference TRBV5-1 and TRBJ2-3, the complete variable domain is KAGVTQTPRYLIKTRGQQVTLSCSPISGHRSVSWYQQTPGQGLQFLFEYFSETQRNKGNFPGRFSGRQFSNSRSEMNVSTLELGDSALYLCASSLYSDRGADTQYFGPGTRLTVL.

The chain has TRBV7-2 and TRBJ2-7, with D possibly being TRBD1 (8 bases). Germline values: CDR1 SGHTA, CDR2 FQGNSA. This CDR3 has 15 amino acids. V shed 6 bases and J shed 0 bases, with 15 bases lying between them. CDR3: CASRTQGGSSYEQYF. The CDR3 nucleotides read TGTGCCAGCAGGACACAGGGGGGGAGCTCCTACGAGCAGTACTTC. The complete variable domain, with remaining parts taken from reference TRBV7-2 and TRBJ2-7, reads GAGVSQSPSNKVTEKGKDVELRCDPISGHTALYWYRQSLGQGLEFLIYFQGNSAPDKSGLPSDRFSAERTGGSVSTLTIQRTQQEDSAVYLCASRTQGGSSYEQYFGPGTRLTVT.

V and J are TRBV27 and TRBJ1-2, with D uncertain. V was shortened by 5 bases and J by 4 bases, with 14 bases between the two germline ends. Germline CDR1 is MNHEY and CDR2 is SMNVEV (reference sequence). The CDR3 loop spans 14 amino acids. The CDR3 protein is CASSPERGTYGYTF. The CDR3 coding sequence is TGTGCCAGCAGTCCAGAACGGGGAACCTATGGCTACACCTTC.

The chain employs TRBV9 and TRBJ2-7; maybe TRBD1 (5 bases). The germline gives CDR1 SGDLS, CDR2 YYNGEE. The CDR3 totals 13 residues. V dropped 0 bases and J dropped 6 bases, with 10 bases sitting between them. The CDR3 region is CASSVVQDTEQYF. The CDR3 DNA reads as TGTGCCAGCAGCGTAGTTCAGGACACCGAGCAGTACTTC. The full variable domain, its missing parts supplied by reference TRBV9 and TRBJ2-7, is DSGVTQTPKHLITATGQRVTLRCSPRSGDLSVYWYQQSLDQGLQFLIQYYNGEERAKGNILERFSAQQFPDLHSELNLSSLELGDSALYFCASSVVQDTEQYFGPGTRLTVT.

This clone was observed a few times. The rearrangement uses TRBV25-1 and TRBJ2-7; the D gene is possibly TRBD2 (5 bases). Per the germline V gene, CDR1 is MGHDK and CDR2 is SYGVNS. The CDR3 has 16 residues. The V end was cut by 4 bases, the J end by 9 bases, with 25 bases between. The CDR3 reads CASSGGRGQIGGGQYF. CDR3 DNA: TGTGCCAGCAGTGGCGGTAGAGGGCAGATCGGTGGAGGGCAGTACTTC.

This rearrangement joins TRBV5-4 to TRBJ2-3, with 8 nucleotides matching TRBD2. CDR3 length equals 15 residues. J lost 2 bases, V lost 6 bases, and 8 bases had no gene match. Germline V CDR1 and CDR2: SGHNT, YYREEE (reference sequence). CDR3 protein: CASTRRGGPTDTQYF. The CDR3 DNA reads TGTGCCAGCACGAGACGGGGGGGCCCCACAGATACGCAGTATTTT.

The J gene is TRBJ2-3, the V gene TRBV5-3; TRBD2 agrees at 8 bases. TRBV5-3 is filed as an ORF, its function uncertain. This CDR3 has 17 amino acids. V lost 3 bases and J lost 2; bases outside the gene matches: 11. This chain's CDR3 is CARSCPDPRGDTDTQYF. The CDR3 coding sequence is TGTGCCAGAAGCTGCCCCGACCCGCGGGGGGACACAGATACGCAGTATTTT.

V and J are TRBV12-5 and TRBJ2-5; TRBD1 might be the D (5 bases). The J call may be in error: the DNA end matches TRBJ2-7 better. Germline V lookup: CDR1 LGHNT, CDR2 FRNRAP. The CDR3 is made up of 16 amino acids. This chain's CDR3 is CASGFGQGRSSYEQYF. In nucleotides, the CDR3 is TGTGCTAGTGGTTTCGGGCAGGGCCGGAGCTCCTACGAGCAGTACTTC.

This clone was counted only a few times. The V call is TRBV28, the J call TRBJ1-1; D unclear. The V gene's germline CDR1 is MDHEN and CDR2 SYDVKM. The CDR3 is 12 residues long. V was trimmed by 1 base and J by 8 bases, leaving 8 bases between them. In DNA form, the CDR3 reads TGTGCCAGCAGTTTATCGGGGTTGGAAGCTTTCTTT. Protein product: CASSLSGLEAFF.

This chain joins TRBV19 and TRBJ2-5; the D gene is possibly TRBD2 (7 bases). This CDR3 spans 14 amino acids. Germline lookup yields CDR1 LNHDA and CDR2 SQIVND (reference sequence). Trimming pared 4 bases from V and 7 bases from J, leaving 16 bases between. CDR3 protein: CASSNPRAGATQYF. CDR3 nucleotides: TGTGCCAGTAGTAACCCCCGGGCGGGGGCGACCCAGTACTTC.

The chain recombines TRBV15 with TRBJ2-7; 8 nucleotides align to TRBD1. J was trimmed by 0 bases and V by 5 bases; bases with no gene match: 12. The CDR3 totals 17 residues. Germline V gene sequence: CDR1 LNHNV, CDR2 YYDKDF (reference sequence). The CDR3 region has the DNA TGTGCCACCAGCTCGGGACAAGGGACAGGCATCTCCTACGAGCAGTACTTC. Amino acid sequence: CATSSGQGTGISYEQYF.

CDR3 amino acids: CASSLGTHQAYEQYF. DNA for the CDR3: TGCGCCAGCAGCTTGGGTACACACCAGGCATACGAGCAGTACTTC. V usage is TRBV5-1 and J usage is TRBJ2-7; D unresolved. The CDR3 is made up of 15 amino acids. The V end was cut by 0 bases, the J end by 4 bases, with 14 bases between. Germline CDR1 is SGHRS and CDR2 is YFSETQ.

The chain joins TRBV19 to TRBJ1-5; weak D call: TRBD1 (5 bases). CDR1 is LNHDA and CDR2 is SQIVND in the germline V gene (reference sequence). The CDR3 is 16 amino acids. V was clipped by 3 bases and J by 4 bases, with 16 bases between them. The CDR3 DNA reads TGTGCCAGTAGTATGGAGGCAGGGCGGGGAAATCAGCCCCAGCATTTT. This sequence encodes CASSMEAGRGNQPQHF.

The chain links TRBV12-5 to TRBJ2-2; D possibly corresponds to TRBD2 (5 bases). Germline V gene sequence: CDR1 LGHNT, CDR2 FRNRAP. Trimming pared 2 bases from V and 6 bases from J, leaving 10 bases between. The CDR3 runs 14 residues. Here the CDR3 DNA reads TGTGCTAGTGGTTTGAAAGCGGCGGCCGGGGAGCTGTTTTTT. It codes for CASGLKAAAGELFF.

The count of this clone is one. The junction shows a germline mismatch at one end, possibly a read error. The rearrangement joins TRBV5-1 to TRBJ1-2; no clear D. CDR1 and CDR2 (germline): SGHRS, YFSETQ. CDR3 length equals 14 residues. The CDR3 bases are TGCGCCAGCAGCTTGCACGGAACTAACTATGGCTACACCTTT. It specifies CASSLHGTNYGYTF.

The chain has TRBV7-6 and TRBJ2-1, with D possibly TRBD2 on 5 matching bases. Germline V CDR1 and CDR2: SGHVS, FNYEAQ. The CDR3 covers 14 residues. Trimming removed 5 bases from V and 4 bases from J, with 12 bases in between. The CDR3 region is CASSPRGSYNEQFF. DNA for the CDR3: TGTGCCAGCAGCCCCCGGGGATCGTACAATGAGCAGTTCTTC.

The chain is built from TRBV29-1 and TRBJ2-7; 9 bases map to TRBD1. Germline loops: CDR1 SQVTM, CDR2 ANQGSEA. The CDR3 spans 17 residues. V was pared by 0 bases and J by 6 bases, with 15 bases of the junction left unmatched. This CDR3 reads CSVEDRGPGTGFFEQYF. CDR3 coding DNA: TGCAGCGTTGAAGATCGGGGGCCGGGGACAGGGTTTTTCGAGCAGTACTTC.

This chain uses TRBV2 with TRBJ1-1, with 9 bases identical to TRBD1. The V segment lost 5 bases and the J segment 6 bases; nucleotides outside the gene matches: 1. CDR3 size: 12 residues. CDR1 and CDR2 (germline): SNHLY, FYNNEI. The CDR3 nucleotides are TGTGCCAGCAGTACAGGGGGCTCTGAAGCTTTCTTT. Translation: CASSTGGSEAFF. The full variable domain, in which reference TRBV2 and TRBJ1-1 provide the parts outside the CDR3, is EPEVTQTPSHQVTQMGQEVILRCVPISNHLYFYWYRQILGQKVEFLVSFYNNEISEKSEIFDDQFSVERPDGSNFTLKIRSTKLEDSAMYFCASSTGGSEAFFGQGTRLTVV.